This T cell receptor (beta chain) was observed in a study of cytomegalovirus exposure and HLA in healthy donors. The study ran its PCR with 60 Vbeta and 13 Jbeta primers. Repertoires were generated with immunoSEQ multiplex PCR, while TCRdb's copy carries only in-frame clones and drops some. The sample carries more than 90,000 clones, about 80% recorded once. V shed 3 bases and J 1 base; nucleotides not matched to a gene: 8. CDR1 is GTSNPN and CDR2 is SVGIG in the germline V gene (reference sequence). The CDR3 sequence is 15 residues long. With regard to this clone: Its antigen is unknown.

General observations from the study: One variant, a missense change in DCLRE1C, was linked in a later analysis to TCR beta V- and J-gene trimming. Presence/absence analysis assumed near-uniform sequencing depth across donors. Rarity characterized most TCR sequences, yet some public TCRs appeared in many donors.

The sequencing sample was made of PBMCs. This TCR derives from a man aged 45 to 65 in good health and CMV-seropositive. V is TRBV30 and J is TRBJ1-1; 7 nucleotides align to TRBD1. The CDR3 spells CAWSFRDRKNTEAFF. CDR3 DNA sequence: TGTGCCTGGAGCTTTAGGGACAGAAAGAACACTGAAGCTTTCTTT.